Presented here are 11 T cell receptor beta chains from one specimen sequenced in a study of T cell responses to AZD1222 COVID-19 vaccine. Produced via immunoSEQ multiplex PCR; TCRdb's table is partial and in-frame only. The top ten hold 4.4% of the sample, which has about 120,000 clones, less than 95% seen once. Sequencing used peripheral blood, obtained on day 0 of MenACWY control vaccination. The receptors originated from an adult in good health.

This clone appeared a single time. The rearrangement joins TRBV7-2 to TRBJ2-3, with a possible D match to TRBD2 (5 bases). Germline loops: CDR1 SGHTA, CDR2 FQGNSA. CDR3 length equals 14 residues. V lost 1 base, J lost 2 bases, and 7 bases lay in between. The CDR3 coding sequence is TGTGCCAGCAGCTTAGACGGGAACACAGATACGCAGTATTTT. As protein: CASSLDGNTDTQYF.

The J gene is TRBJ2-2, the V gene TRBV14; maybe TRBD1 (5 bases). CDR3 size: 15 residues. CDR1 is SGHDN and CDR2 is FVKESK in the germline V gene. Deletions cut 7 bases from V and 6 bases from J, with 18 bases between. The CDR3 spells CASKLQTAVPGELFF. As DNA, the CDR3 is TGTGCCAGCAAGCTTCAGACAGCCGTCCCCGGGGAGCTGTTTTTT.

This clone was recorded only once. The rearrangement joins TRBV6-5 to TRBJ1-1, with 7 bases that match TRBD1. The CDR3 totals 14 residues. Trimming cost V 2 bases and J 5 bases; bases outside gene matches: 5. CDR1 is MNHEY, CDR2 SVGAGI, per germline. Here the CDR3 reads CASSYDRVRTEAFF. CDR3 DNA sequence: TGTGCCAGCAGTTACGACAGGGTGAGAACTGAAGCTTTCTTT.

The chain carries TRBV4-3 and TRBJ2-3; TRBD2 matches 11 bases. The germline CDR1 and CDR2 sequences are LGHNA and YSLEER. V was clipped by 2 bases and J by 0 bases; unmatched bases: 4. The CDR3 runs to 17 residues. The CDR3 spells CASSQFTSGGSTDTQYF. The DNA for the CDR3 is TGCGCCAGCAGCCAATTCACTAGCGGGGGCAGCACAGATACGCAGTATTTT.

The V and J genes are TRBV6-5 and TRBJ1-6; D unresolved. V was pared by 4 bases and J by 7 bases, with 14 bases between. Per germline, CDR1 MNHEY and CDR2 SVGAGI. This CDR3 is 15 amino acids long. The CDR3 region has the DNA TGTGCCAGCAGTTTGGATAACGGGCGGAATTCACCCCTCCACTTT. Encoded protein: CASSLDNGRNSPLHF.

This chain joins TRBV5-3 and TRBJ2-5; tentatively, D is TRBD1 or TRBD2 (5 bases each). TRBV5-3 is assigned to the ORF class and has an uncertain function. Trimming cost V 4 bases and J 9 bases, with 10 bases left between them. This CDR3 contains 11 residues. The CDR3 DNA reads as TGTGCCAGAAGCCAGGTGGGGGCCCAGTACTTC. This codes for CARSQVGAQYF.

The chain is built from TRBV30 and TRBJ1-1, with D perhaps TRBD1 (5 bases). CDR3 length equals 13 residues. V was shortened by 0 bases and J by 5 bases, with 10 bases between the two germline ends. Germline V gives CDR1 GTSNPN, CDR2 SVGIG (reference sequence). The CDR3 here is CAWSVQGMTEAFF. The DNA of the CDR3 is TGTGCCTGGAGTGTTCAGGGTATGACTGAAGCTTTCTTT. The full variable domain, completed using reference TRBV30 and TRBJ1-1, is SQTIHQWPATLVQPVGSPLSLECTVEGTSNPNLYWYRQAAGRGLQLLFYSVGIGQISSEVPQNLSASRPQDRQFILSSKKLLLSDSGFYLCAWSVQGMTEAFFGQGTRLTVV.

The DNA for the CDR3 is TGTGCCACCAGCAGATTCAATTTAGCGGGAGGGTCAGCGGATACGCAGTATTTT. Translated, it gives CATSRFNLAGGSADTQYF. This chain links TRBV15 with TRBJ2-3, with 11 bases fitting TRBD2. This CDR3 spans 18 amino acids. The J segment lost 6 bases and the V segment lost 2 bases, leaving 13 bases of the junction unmatched. In germline, CDR1 is LNHNV, CDR2 YYDKDF (reference sequence).

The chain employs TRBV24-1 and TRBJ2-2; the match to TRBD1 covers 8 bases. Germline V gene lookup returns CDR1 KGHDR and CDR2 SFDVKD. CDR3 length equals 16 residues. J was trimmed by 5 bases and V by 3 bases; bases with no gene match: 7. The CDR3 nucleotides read TGTGCCACCAGTGATCTAACAGGGGGTGGAACCGGGGAGCTGTTTTTT. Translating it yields CATSDLTGGGTGELFF.

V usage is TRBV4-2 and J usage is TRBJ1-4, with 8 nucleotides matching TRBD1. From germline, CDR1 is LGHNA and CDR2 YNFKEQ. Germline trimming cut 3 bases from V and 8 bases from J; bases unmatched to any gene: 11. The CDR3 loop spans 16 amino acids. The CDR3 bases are TGTGCCAGCAGCCAGGCACGGCAGGGGGCGCTGGAAAAACTGTTTTTT. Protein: CASSQARQGALEKLFF.

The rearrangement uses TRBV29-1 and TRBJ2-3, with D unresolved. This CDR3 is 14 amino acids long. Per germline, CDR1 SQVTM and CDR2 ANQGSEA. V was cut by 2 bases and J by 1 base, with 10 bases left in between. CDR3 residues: CSVERASGTDTQYF. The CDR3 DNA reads TGCAGCGTTGAAAGAGCGAGTGGCACAGATACGCAGTATTTT.